A selection of T cell receptor beta chains follows, all from one sample in a study of T cells after yellow fever vaccination. TCRdb ran MiXCR on the 5' RACE reads and lists one entry per CDR3 protein. There are 280,000 or so distinct CDR3 sequences in the sample; approximately 8% occur only once, and 3% to 3.5% lies in the top ten. Sequenced here: CD4+ T cells sorted from PBMCs, sampled 5 days after the yellow fever booster vaccination. The receptors were sampled from a man aged 18 to 30 who received the YFV17D yellow fever vaccine. Both conserved end residues are part of each CDR3. Fields, in order: J gene, clone size, D gene, V gene, CDR3 protein, CDR3 DNA. A D gene is named only where the DNA matches it firmly. Only some rows state a clone size, as once, few, many or a class for expanded clones.

TRBJ1-1,.,TRBD1,TRBV6-5,CASSYPGTGATEAFF,TGTGCCAGCAGTTACCCCGGGACAGGGGCTACTGAAGCTTTCTTT
TRBJ2-5,.,TRBD2,TRBV6-5,CASSSSGGYQETQYF,TGTGCCAGCAGTTCGAGCGGGGGGTACCAAGAGACCCAGTACTTC
TRBJ2-1,.,.,TRBV20-1,CSAAPPGLPGDEQFF,TGCAGTGCTGCTCCCCCAGGACTACCCGGCGATGAGCAGTTCTTC
TRBJ1-6,few,.,TRBV4-1,CASSQDEISPLHF,TGCGCCAGCAGCCAAGATGAGATTTCACCCCTCCACTTT
TRBJ2-3,.,TRBD2,TRBV7-2,CASSLAASGVTDTQYF,TGTGCCAGCAGCTTAGCGGCTAGCGGGGTGACAGATACGCAGTATTTT
TRBJ2-5,.,TRBD1,TRBV29-1,CSVGGTGLKETQYF,TGCAGCGTTGGGGGGACAGGGCTTAAAGAGACCCAGTACTTC
TRBJ2-3,.,TRBD2,TRBV20-1,CSASGGAADTQYF,TGCAGTGCTAGCGGGGGGGCCGCAGATACGCAGTATTTT
TRBJ1-2,.,.,TRBV25-1,CASSDPDWNYGYTF,TGTGCCAGCAGTGATCCCGACTGGAACTATGGCTACACCTTC
TRBJ2-5,.,TRBD1,TRBV5-4,CASSARTGGGETQYF,TGTGCCAGCAGCGCCAGGACAGGGGGCGGAGAGACCCAGTACTTC
TRBJ2-3,.,TRBD2,TRBV5-1,CASSRSASGSTDTQYF,TGCGCCAGCAGCCGGTCGGCTAGCGGGAGCACAGATACGCAGTATTTT
TRBJ1-1,many,.,TRBV12-3/TRBV12-4,CASSLVRDYFAEAFF,TGTGCCAGCAGCCTAGTCCGGGACTATTTTGCTGAAGCTTTCTTT
TRBJ1-6,.,.,TRBV6-5,CASSVQGRYSPLHF,TGTGCCAGCAGTGTACAAGGGCGATATTCACCCCTCCACTTT
TRBJ2-5,few,.,TRBV5-6,CASSFTISRGGETQYF,TGTGCCAGCAGCTTCACAATAAGCAGGGGGGGAGAGACCCAGTACTTC
TRBJ2-1,few,TRBD2,TRBV29-1,CSASLASNEQFF,TGCAGCGCCTCACTAGCGTCCAATGAGCAGTTCTTC
TRBJ2-6,few,.,TRBV5-1,CASSLNLGANVLTF,TGCGCCAGCAGCTTGAATCTCGGGGCCAACGTCCTGACTTTC
TRBJ1-1,.,TRBD1,TRBV5-4,CASSLGGQGQVTEAFF,TGTGCCAGCAGCTTGGGAGGACAGGGGCAGGTCACTGAAGCTTTCTTT
TRBJ1-6,.,.,TRBV20-1,CSATTGTTFGAPLHF,TGCAGTGCAACGACAGGCACCACGTTTGGCGCGCCCCTCCACTTT
TRBJ1-3,.,TRBD1,TRBV6-2/TRBV6-3,CASGQDYSGNTIYF,TGTGCCAGCGGACAGGACTACTCTGGAAACACCATATATTTT
TRBJ2-2,many,.,TRBV12-3/TRBV12-4,CASSRNSRNTGELFF,TGTGCCAGCAGCCGAAATTCTAGGAACACCGGGGAGCTGTTTTTT
TRBJ2-4,many,TRBD1,TRBV7-9,CASSLLAGTAHIQYF,TGTGCCAGCAGTCTTTTGGCCGGGACAGCTCATATTCAGTACTTC
TRBJ2-3,many,.,TRBV9,CASSVGLGTDTQYF,TGTGCCAGCAGCGTCGGGTTGGGCACAGATACGCAGTATTTT
TRBJ1-1,.,.,TRBV5-1,CASSFSRGVTEAFF,TGCGCCAGCAGCTTTTCCAGGGGCGTTACTGAAGCTTTCTTT
TRBJ2-2,few,TRBD2,TRBV18,CASSPRNTGGTNTGELFF,TGTGCCAGCTCACCACGGAATACGGGGGGGACGAACACCGGGGAGCTGTTTTTT
TRBJ2-6,few,.,TRBV5-1,CASSPRTRAASGANVLTF,TGCGCCAGCAGCCCCCGGACGAGGGCGGCGTCTGGGGCCAACGTCCTGACTTTC
TRBJ2-2,.,.,TRBV7-3,CASSLISTGELFF,TGTGCCAGCAGCTTAATCTCTACCGGGGAGCTGTTTTTT
TRBJ2-5,many,.,TRBV5-1,CASILEGSAQETQYF,TGCGCCAGCATCCTGGAGGGCTCGGCCCAAGAGACCCAGTACTTC
TRBJ2-1,many,.,TRBV11-2,CASSLDFEQFF,TGTGCCAGCAGCTTAGACTTTGAGCAGTTCTTC
TRBJ2-7,many,.,TRBV4-2,CASSQIGGAGTYEQYF,TGTGCCAGCAGCCAGATAGGGGGGGCGGGGACCTACGAGCAGTACTTC
TRBJ2-7,.,.,TRBV6-6,CASSYSAMRTYEQYF,TGTGCCAGCAGTTACTCCGCTATGAGGACCTACGAGCAGTACTTC
TRBJ1-2,.,.,TRBV20-1,CSARVGGTDWMSYTF,TGCAGTGCTAGAGTCGGAGGGACCGACTGGATGAGTTACACCTTC
TRBJ2-1,many,.,TRBV6-6,CASRAELTYNEQFF,TGTGCCAGCAGGGCAGAACTAACCTACAATGAGCAGTTCTTC
TRBJ2-7,.,.,TRBV7-9,CASSFLQGHEQYF,TGTGCCAGCAGCTTCCTACAGGGCCACGAGCAGTACTTC
TRBJ2-7,many,.,TRBV12-3/TRBV12-4,CASSLAQQGYEQYF,TGTGCCAGCAGTTTAGCTCAACAGGGCTACGAGCAGTACTTC
TRBJ1-2,few,.,TRBV29-1,CSVVLAGPYGYTF,TGCAGCGTTGTATTGGCAGGTCCCTATGGCTACACCTTC
TRBJ2-5,few,.,TRBV15,CATSRDRGAAVETQYF,TGTGCCACCAGCAGAGATCGGGGGGCCGCGGTCGAGACCCAGTACTTC
TRBJ2-6,.,.,TRBV4-1,CASSQPGDGANVLTF,TGCGCCAGCAGCCAGCCAGGGGATGGGGCCAACGTCCTGACTTTC
TRBJ1-2,few,.,TRBV20-1,CSAEPGASGYGYTF,TGCAGTGCAGAGCCAGGGGCCTCAGGCTATGGCTACACCTTC
TRBJ2-7,few,.,TRBV24-1,CATSDFSGNEQYF,TGTGCCACCAGTGATTTCTCGGGGAACGAGCAGTACTTC
TRBJ2-1,few,.,TRBV4-2,CASSPAALSSYNEQFF,TGTGCCAGCAGCCCGGCAGCCCTGAGCTCCTACAATGAGCAGTTCTTC
TRBJ2-1,few,TRBD2,TRBV3-1,CASSQAGTGGPGEQFF,TGTGCCAGCAGCCAAGCGGGAACGGGGGGGCCCGGTGAGCAGTTCTTC
TRBJ2-7,.,.,TRBV5-1,CASSSRQSYEQYF,TGCGCCAGCAGCTCCAGACAGTCCTACGAGCAGTACTTC
TRBJ1-2,few,.,TRBV19,CASTLGPGVGDGYTF,TGTGCCAGTACCCTGGGACCGGGCGTAGGAGATGGCTACACCTTC
TRBJ1-1,few,.,TRBV7-9,CASSFRISEAFF,TGTGCCAGCAGCTTTAGGATTTCTGAAGCTTTCTTT
TRBJ1-4,few,.,TRBV7-2,CASSFTGTNEKLFF,TGTGCCAGCAGCTTCACAGGGACTAATGAAAAACTGTTTTTT
TRBJ1-5,.,.,TRBV20-1,CSASPGHLVASNQPQHF,TGCAGTGCTAGCCCGGGACACTTAGTCGCTAGCAATCAGCCCCAGCATTTT
TRBJ1-1,few,TRBD1,TRBV12-3/TRBV12-4,CASSLTGGGNTEAFF,TGTGCCAGCAGTTTGACAGGGGGCGGGAACACTGAAGCTTTCTTT
TRBJ1-2,many,.,TRBV10-2,CASSETYTHTSYGYTF,TGCGCCAGCAGTGAGACCTACACACACACCTCATATGGCTACACCTTC
TRBJ2-7,many,TRBD2,TRBV6-5,CASTGGETYEQYF,TGTGCCAGCACCGGGGGGGAGACCTACGAGCAGTACTTC
TRBJ2-5,.,TRBD1,TRBV6-2/TRBV6-3,CASSYGGQGTGAQYF,TGTGCCAGCAGTTACGGAGGTCAAGGGACAGGGGCCCAGTACTTC
TRBJ2-3,few,TRBD1,TRBV5-1,CASSPGTETDTQYF,TGCGCCAGCAGCCCCGGGACAGAAACAGATACGCAGTATTTT
TRBJ2-2,few,.,TRBV5-1,CASRKDSGQRTGELFF,TGCGCCAGCAGGAAAGACTCGGGGCAGCGCACCGGGGAGCTGTTTTTT
TRBJ2-5,few,TRBD2,TRBV7-9,CASSLVLAGLGKETQYF,TGTGCCAGCAGCTTAGTGCTAGCGGGGCTTGGTAAGGAGACCCAGTACTTC
TRBJ1-3,.,TRBD1,TRBV4-2,CASSRRLGQGVSGNTIYF,TGTGCCAGCAGCCGAAGACTGGGACAGGGAGTCTCTGGAAACACCATATATTTT
TRBJ2-1,.,TRBD2,TRBV2,CASKQTSVNEQFF,TGTGCCAGCAAGCAGACTAGCGTCAATGAGCAGTTCTTC
TRBJ2-1,.,TRBD2,TRBV10-3,CAISLRTSEGEQFF,TGTGCCATCAGCCTTCGGACTAGCGAGGGTGAGCAGTTCTTC
TRBJ1-2,few,.,TRBV4-2,CASSQAGTDRGYTF,TGTGCCAGCAGCCAAGCCGGGACCGATAGAGGCTACACCTTC
TRBJ1-5,many,TRBD1,TRBV20-1,CSARQDRYQPQHF,TGCAGTGCTAGACAGGACAGGTATCAGCCCCAGCATTTT
TRBJ1-1,.,.,TRBV7-9,CASRKAGPQGTEAFF,TGTGCCAGCAGAAAGGCGGGACCCCAGGGAACTGAAGCTTTCTTT
TRBJ2-2,.,TRBD1,TRBV5-1,CASTSTGTGVTGELFF,TGCGCCAGCACCTCAACGGGGACAGGGGTCACCGGGGAGCTGTTTTTT
TRBJ2-7,few,.,TRBV4-2,CASSQDGGGHYEQYF,TGTGCCAGCAGCCAAGACGGGGGCGGGCACTACGAGCAGTACTTC